This T cell receptor (beta chain) was identified during a study of blood T cell repertoires in COVID-19. Looking at the study overall: Researchers got acute and convalescent COVID-19 samples from the United States, Italy and Spain.

The CDR3 loop spans 16 amino acids. CDR1 is SGHNT and CDR2 is YYREEE in the germline V gene (reference sequence). The ends were cut back, 4 bases at V and 2 bases at J, with 15 bases in the middle. Original handling: Amplification with reference gene primers provided the estimates of nucleated cell counts. Measured with immunoSEQ multiplex PCR; TCRdb has only the in-frame clones, and not every one. The V and J calls and clone size come from that table; D and trimming were worked out from the DNA. Here the sample spans approximately 240,000 clones, roughly 80% being singletons. Sequences were obtained from peripheral blood. This sequence originates from a woman over 75 with active or convalescent COVID-19. The chain couples TRBV5-4 to TRBJ2-2, with D possibly TRBD2 on 7 matching bases. The CDR3 spells CASSRGASINTGELFF. DNA for the CDR3: TGTGCCAGCAGCCGGGGGGCAAGCATCAACACCGGGGAGCTGTTTTTT.